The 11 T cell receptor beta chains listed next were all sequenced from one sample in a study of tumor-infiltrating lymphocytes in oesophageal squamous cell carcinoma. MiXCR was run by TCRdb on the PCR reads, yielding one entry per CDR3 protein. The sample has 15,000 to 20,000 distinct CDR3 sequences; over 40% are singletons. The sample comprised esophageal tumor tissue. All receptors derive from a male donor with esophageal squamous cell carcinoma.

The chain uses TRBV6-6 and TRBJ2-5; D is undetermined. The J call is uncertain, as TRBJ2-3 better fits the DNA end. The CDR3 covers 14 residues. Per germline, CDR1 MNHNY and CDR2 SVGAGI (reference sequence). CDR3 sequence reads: CASKPTGSTDTQYF. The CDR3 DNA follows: TGTGCCAGCAAACCAACTGGGAGCACAGATACGCAGTATTTT.

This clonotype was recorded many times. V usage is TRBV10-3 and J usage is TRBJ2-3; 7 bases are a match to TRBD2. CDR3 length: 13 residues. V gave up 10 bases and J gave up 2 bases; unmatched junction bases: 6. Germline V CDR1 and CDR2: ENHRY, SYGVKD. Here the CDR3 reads CATRETNTDTQYF. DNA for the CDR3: TGTGCCACGCGGGAGACCAACACAGATACGCAGTATTTT.

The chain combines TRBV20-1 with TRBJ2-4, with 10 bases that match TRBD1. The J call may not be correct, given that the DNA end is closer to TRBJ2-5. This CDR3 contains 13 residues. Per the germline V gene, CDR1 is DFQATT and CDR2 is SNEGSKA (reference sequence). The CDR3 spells CSAWDRGYETQYF. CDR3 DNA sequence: TGCAGTGCTTGGGACAGGGGTTACGAGACCCAGTACTTC.

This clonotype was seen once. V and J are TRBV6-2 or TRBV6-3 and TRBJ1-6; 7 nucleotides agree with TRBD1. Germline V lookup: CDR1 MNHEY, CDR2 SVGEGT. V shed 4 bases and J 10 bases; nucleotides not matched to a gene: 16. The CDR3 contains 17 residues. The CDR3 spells CASSLQGTGTQSSPLHF. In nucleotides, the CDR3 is TGTGCCAGCAGTTTACAGGGGACGGGTACCCAGTCGTCACCCCTCCACTTT.

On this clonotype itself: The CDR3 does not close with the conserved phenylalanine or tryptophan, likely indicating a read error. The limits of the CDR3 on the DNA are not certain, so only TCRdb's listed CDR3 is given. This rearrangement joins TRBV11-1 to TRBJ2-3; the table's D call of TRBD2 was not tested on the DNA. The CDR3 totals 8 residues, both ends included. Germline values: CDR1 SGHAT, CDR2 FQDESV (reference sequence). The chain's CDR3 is CASSLGTS.

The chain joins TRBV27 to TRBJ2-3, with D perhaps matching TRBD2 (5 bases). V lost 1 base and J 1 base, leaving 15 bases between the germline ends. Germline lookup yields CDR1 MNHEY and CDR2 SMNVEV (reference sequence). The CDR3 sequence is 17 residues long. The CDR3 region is CASSLYPTGFGTDTQYF. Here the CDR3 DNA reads TGTGCCAGCAGTTTATACCCCACGGGATTTGGCACAGATACGCAGTATTTT.

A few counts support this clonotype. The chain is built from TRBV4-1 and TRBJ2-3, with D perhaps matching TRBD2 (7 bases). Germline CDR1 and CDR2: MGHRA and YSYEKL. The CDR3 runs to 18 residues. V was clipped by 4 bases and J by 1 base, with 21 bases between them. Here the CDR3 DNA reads TGCGCCAGCAGCCCTAGGGGGGGCGTGGTAGACCGCACAGATACGCAGTATTTT. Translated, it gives CASSPRGGVVDRTDTQYF.

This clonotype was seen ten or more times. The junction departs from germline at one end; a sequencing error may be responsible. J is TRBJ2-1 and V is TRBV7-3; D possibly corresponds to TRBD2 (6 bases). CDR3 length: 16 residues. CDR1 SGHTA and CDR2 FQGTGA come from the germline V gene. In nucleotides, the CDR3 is TGTGCCAGCAGCCCGGGGGACGTCAGGCCCTACGATGAGCAGTTCTTC. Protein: CASSPGDVRPYDEQFF.

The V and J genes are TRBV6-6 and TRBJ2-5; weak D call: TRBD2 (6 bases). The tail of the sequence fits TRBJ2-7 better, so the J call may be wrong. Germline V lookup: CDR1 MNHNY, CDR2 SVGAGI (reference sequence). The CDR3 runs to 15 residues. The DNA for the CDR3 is TGTGCCAGCAGTTACTCGCCGGGGGTCGCCTACGAGCAGTACTTC. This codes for CASSYSPGVAYEQYF.

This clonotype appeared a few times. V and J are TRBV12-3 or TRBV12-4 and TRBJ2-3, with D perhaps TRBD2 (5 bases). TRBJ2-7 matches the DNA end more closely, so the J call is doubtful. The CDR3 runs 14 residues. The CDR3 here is CASSLLVLSGEQYF. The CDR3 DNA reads TGTGCCAGCAGTCTACTAGTCCTTTCGGGGGAGCAGTACTTC.

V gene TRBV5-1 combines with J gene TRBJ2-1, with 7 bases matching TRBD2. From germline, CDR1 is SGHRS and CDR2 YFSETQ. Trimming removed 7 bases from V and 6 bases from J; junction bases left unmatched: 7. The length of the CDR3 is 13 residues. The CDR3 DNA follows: TGCGCCAGCTTCATTACGGGGGGCAATGAGCAGTTCTTC. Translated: CASFITGGNEQFF.